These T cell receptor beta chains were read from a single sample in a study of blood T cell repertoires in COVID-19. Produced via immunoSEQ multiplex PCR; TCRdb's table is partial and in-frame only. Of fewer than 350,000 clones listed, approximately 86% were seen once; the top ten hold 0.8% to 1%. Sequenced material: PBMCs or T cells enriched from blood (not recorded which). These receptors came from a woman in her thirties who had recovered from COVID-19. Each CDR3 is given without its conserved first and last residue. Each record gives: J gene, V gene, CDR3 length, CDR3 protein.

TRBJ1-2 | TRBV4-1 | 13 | ASSQGGGRNYGYT
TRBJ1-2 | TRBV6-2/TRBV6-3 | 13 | ASSRPGTGNYGYT
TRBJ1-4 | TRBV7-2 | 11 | ASSLDFGRKLF
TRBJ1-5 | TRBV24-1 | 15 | ATSDPMGQEGSQPQH
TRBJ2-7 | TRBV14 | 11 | ASSQSDPGGEV
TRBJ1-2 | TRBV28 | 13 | ASRNGDRDSHGYT
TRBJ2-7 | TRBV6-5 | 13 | ASSYMGLAGVGQY
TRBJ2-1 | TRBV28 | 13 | ASSPGGTGGNEQF
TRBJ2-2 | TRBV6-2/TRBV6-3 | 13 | ASSNPAAGTGELF
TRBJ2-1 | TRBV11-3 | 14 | ASSLVSPSGSNEQF
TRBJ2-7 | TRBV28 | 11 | AGRQGKSYEQY
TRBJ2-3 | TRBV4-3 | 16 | ASSHVVGHTFHTDTQY
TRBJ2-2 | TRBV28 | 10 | ATNTNTGELF
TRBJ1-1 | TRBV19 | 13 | ASSTRDRGVPEAF
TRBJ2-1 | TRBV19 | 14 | ASRSPRGAKENEQF
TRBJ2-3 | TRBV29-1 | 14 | SVVLDRGASTDTQY
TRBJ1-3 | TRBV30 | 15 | AWSLTWGGDSGNTIY
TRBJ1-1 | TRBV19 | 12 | ASATTGLNTEAF
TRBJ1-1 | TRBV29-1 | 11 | SVGTGPNTEAF
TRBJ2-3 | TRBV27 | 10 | ASTSSTDTQY
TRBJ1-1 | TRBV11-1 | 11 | ASSPTLNTEAF
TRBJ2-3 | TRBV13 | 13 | ASSLVILQGNTQY
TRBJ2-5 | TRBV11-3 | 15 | ASNPAGVVGTKETQY
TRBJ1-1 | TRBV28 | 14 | ASSFIRGRGFTEAF
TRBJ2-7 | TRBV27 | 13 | ASSSLDRRSYEQY
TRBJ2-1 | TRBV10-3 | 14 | AIGGYPGTGGNEQF
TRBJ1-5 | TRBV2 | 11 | ASSESGAAPQH
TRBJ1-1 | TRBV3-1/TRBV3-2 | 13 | ASSQVTRGDTEAF
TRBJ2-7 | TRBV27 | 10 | ASSLSRGEQY
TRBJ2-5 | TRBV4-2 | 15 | ASSQGEGVRRGETQY
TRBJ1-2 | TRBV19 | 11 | ASIGGGARGYT
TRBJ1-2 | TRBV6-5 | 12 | ASSTTGTGGGYT
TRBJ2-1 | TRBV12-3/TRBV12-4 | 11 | ASARFSYNEQF
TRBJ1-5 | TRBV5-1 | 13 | ASSPLGGGNQPQH
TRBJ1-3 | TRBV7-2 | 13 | ASSLVATEGNTIY
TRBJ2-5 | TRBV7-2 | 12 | ASSLEMGRETQY
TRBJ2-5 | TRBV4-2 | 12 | ASSQQTGQETQY
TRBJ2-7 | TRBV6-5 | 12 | ASTQRGGYYEQY
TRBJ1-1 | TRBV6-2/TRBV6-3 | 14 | ASSYGERTANTEAF
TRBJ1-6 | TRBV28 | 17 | ASSHTPRGFSSYNSPLH
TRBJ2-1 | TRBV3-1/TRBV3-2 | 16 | ASSQDRHRDRGRSEQF
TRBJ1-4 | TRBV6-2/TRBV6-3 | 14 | ASSFAGIVANEKLF
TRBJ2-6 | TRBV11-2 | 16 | ASRRITTGSYGANVLT
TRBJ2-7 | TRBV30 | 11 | AWDRLGVIEQY
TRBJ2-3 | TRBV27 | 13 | ASSSRGVGTDTQY
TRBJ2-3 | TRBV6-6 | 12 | ASNSDWVTDTQY
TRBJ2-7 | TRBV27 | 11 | ASAEGGPYEQY
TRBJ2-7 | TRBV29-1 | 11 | SGGTGGEYEQY
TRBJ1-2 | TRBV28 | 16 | ASSLFVQGFTPSHGYT